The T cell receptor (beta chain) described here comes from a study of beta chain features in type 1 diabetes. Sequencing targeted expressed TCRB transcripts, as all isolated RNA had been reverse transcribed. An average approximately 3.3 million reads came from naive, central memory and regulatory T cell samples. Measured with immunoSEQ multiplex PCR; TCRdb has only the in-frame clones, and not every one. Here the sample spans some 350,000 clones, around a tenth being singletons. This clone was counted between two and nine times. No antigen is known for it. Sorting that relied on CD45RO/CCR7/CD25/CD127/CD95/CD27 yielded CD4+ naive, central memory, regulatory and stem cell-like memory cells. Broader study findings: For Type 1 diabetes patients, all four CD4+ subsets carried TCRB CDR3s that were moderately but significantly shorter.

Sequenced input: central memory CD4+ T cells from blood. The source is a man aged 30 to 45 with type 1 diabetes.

The CDR3 sequence: CASSRTGASYEQYF. In DNA form, the CDR3 reads TGTGCCAGCAGTAGGACAGGGGCTTCCTACGAGCAGTACTTC. The genes are TRBV7-2 and TRBJ2-7, with TRBD1 matching over 9 bases. This CDR3 is 14 amino acids long. With V trimmed by 6 bases and J by 1 base, 4 bases remained unmatched. Germline assignment: CDR1 SGHTA and CDR2 FQGNSA.